The 4 T cell receptor beta chains below all came from one sample that was sequenced in a study of blood T cell repertoires in COVID-19. Only in-frame clones appear in the TCRdb table, and some are missing; sequencing was by immunoSEQ multiplex PCR. In the table there are under 250,000 clones, around 90% of which are singletons. Sequenced input: peripheral blood. These receptors were collected from a man aged 25-40 years with COVID-19, enrolled during active disease.

The CDR3 spells CASSPITGDGSPLHF. CDR3 bases: TGTGCCAGCAGCCCAATAACAGGGGATGGTTCACCCCTCCACTTT. V is TRBV3-1 (or the pseudogene TRBV3-2) and J is TRBJ1-6; 7 nucleotides line up with TRBD1. The V gene end was trimmed by 4 bases and the J gene end by 9 bases; junction bases not matched to a gene: 9. The germline CDR1 and CDR2 sequences are LGHDT and YNNKEL (reference sequence). The CDR3 is 15 amino acids.

The J gene is TRBJ2-5, the V gene TRBV14; no firm D call. The germline V gene has CDR1 SGHDN and CDR2 FVKESK. This CDR3 region has 11 residues. The V end was cut by 2 bases, the J end by 4 bases, with 2 bases between. CDR3 in DNA: TGTGCCAGCAGCCAACGAGAGACCCAGTACTTC. Protein: CASSQRETQYF.

V is TRBV4-1 and J is TRBJ2-7, with D unresolved. The CDR3 sequence is 12 residues long. Germline V gene data show CDR1 as MGHRA and CDR2 as YSYEKL. The V and J ends lost 1 base and 7 bases respectively, with 8 bases between them. CDR3 sequence reads: CASSQVMAEQYF. The CDR3 DNA is TGCGCCAGCAGCCAAGTCATGGCAGAGCAGTACTTC.

The genes are TRBV28 and TRBJ1-2; D unclear. V shed 6 bases and J shed 0 bases, with 8 bases lying between them. This CDR3 spans 13 amino acids. Looked up from germline, CDR1 is MDHEN and CDR2 is SYDVKM. CDR3 amino acids: CASSIQPNYGYTF. CDR3 coding DNA: TGTGCCAGCAGCATACAGCCTAACTATGGCTACACCTTC.